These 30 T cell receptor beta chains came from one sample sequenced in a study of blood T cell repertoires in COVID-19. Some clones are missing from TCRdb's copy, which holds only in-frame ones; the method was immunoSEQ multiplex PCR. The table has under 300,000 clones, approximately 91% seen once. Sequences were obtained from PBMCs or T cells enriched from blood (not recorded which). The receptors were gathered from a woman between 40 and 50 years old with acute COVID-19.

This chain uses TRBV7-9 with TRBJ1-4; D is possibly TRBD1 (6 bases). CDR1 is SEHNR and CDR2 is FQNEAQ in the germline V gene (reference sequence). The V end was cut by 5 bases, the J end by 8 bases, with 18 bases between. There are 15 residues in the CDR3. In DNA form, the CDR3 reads TGTGCCAGCAGCGCCGAGGGACAACCGCGCGAAAAACTGTTTTTT. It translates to CASSAEGQPREKLFF.

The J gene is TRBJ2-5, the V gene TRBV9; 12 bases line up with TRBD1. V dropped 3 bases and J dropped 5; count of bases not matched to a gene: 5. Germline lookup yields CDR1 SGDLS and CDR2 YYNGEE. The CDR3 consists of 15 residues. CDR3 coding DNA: TGTGCCAGCAGCGCCCGGGACAGGGGGCGGGAGACCCAGTACTTC. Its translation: CASSARDRGRETQYF.

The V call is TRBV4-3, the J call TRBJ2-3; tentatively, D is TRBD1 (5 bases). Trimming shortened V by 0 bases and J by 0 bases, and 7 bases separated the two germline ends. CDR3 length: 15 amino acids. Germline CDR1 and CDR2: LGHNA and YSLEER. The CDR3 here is CASSQDRVSTDTQYF. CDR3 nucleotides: TGCGCCAGCAGCCAAGACAGGGTCAGCACAGATACGCAGTATTTT.

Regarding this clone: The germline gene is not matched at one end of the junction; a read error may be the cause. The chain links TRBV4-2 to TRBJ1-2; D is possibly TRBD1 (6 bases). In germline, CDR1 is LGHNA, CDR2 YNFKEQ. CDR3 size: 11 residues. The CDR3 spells CASSQERTVVF. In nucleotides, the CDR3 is TGTGCCAGCAGCCAAGAGAGGACAGTTGTCTTC.

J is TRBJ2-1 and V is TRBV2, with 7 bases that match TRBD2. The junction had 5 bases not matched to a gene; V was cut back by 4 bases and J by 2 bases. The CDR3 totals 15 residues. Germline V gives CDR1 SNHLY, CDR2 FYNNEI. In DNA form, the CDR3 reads TGTGCCAGCAGTGCGGGCGGGGGTCCCTACAATGAGCAGTTCTTC. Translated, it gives CASSAGGGPYNEQFF. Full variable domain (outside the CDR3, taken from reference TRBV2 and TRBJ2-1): EPEVTQTPSHQVTQMGQEVILRCVPISNHLYFYWYRQILGQKVEFLVSFYNNEISEKSEIFDDQFSVERPDGSNFTLKIRSTKLEDSAMYFCASSAGGGPYNEQFFGPGTRLTVL.

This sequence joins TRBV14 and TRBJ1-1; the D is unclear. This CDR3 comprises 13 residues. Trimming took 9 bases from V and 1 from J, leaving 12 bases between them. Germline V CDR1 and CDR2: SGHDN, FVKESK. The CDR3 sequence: CARDWTENTEAFF. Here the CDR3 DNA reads TGTGCCAGGGACTGGACTGAGAACACTGAAGCTTTCTTT.

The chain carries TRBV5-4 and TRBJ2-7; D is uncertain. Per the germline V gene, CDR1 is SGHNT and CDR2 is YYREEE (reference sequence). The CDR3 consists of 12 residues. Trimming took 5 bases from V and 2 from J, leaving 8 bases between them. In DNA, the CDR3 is TGTGCCAGCAGATACGACACCTACGAGCAGTACTTC. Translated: CASRYDTYEQYF.

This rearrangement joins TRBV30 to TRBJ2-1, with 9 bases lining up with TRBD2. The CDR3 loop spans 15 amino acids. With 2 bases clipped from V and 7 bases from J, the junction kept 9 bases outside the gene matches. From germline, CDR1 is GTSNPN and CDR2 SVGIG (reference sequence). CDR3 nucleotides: TGTGCCTGGAGTAAACTAGCGGGTCTAGGAAATGAGCAGTTCTTC. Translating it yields CAWSKLAGLGNEQFF.

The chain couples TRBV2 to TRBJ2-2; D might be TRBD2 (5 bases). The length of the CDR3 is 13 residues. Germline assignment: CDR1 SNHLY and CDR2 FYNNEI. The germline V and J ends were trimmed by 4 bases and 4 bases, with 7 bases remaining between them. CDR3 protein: CASSVRGTGELFF. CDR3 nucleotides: TGTGCCAGCAGTGTACGGGGCACCGGGGAGCTGTTTTTT.

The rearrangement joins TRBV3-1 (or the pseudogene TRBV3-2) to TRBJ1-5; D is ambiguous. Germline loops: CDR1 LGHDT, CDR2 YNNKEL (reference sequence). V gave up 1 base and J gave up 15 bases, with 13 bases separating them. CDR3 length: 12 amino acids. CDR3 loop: CASSQVNRVLHF. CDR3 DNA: TGTGCCAGCAGCCAAGTAAACCGGGTGCTGCATTTT.

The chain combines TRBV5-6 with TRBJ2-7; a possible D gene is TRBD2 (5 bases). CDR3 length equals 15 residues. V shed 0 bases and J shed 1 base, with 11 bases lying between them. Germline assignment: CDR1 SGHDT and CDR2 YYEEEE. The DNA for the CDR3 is TGTGCCAGCAGCTTGGCCGGGATCACTTCCTACGAGCAGTACTTC. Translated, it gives CASSLAGITSYEQYF.

CDR3 in DNA: TGTGCCAGCAGCCAAGATGGGAGCAGGCTCGAGCAGTACTTC. Its protein is CASSQDGSRLEQYF. The chain employs TRBV3-1 (or the pseudogene TRBV3-2) and TRBJ2-7; tentatively, D is TRBD2 (5 bases). V was clipped by 0 bases and J by 6 bases, with 12 bases between them. CDR1 and CDR2 (germline): LGHDT, YNNKEL (reference sequence). CDR3 size: 14 residues.

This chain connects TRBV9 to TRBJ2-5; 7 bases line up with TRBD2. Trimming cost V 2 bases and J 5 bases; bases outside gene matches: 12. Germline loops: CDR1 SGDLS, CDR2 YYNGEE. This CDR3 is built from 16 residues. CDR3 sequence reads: CASSVRPSGGSETQYF. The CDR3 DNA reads TGTGCCAGCAGCGTTCGGCCCTCTGGCGGGAGCGAGACCCAGTACTTC.

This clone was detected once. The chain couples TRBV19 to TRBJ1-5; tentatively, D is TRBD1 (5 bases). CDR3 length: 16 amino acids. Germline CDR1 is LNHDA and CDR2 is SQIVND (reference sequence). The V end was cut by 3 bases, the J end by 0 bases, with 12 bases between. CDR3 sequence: CASSMGGPYSNQPQHF. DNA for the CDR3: TGTGCCAGTAGTATGGGGGGACCTTATAGCAATCAGCCCCAGCATTTT.

This chain's CDR3 is CASSRDFTDTQYF. For the CDR3, the DNA is TGTGCCAGCAGTCGGGACTTCACAGATACGCAGTATTTT. V is TRBV25-1 and J is TRBJ2-3; D is perhaps TRBD2 (6 bases). V lost 5 bases to trimming and J lost 2 bases, with 8 bases between them. The germline CDR1 and CDR2 sequences are MGHDK and SYGVNS. The CDR3 is 13 residues long.

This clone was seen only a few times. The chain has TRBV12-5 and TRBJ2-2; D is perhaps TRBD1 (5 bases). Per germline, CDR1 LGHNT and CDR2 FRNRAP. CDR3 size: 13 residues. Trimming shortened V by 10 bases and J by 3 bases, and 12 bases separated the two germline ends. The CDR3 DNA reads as TGTGCTACCGAGACAGACTACACCGGGGAGCTGTTTTTT. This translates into CATETDYTGELFF.

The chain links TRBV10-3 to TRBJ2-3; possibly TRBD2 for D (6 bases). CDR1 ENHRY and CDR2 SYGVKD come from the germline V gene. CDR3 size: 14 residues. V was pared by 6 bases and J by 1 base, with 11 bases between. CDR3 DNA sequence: TGTGCCATCAGGGCGGGACCCGGCACAGATACGCAGTATTTT. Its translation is CAIRAGPGTDTQYF.

CDR3 loop: CASGFEQYF. The CDR3, as DNA: TGTGCTTCAGGGTTCGAGCAGTACTTC. V and J are TRBV27 and TRBJ2-7, with a tentative D call TRBD1 (5 bases). Germline CDR1 is MNHEY and CDR2 is SMNVEV (reference sequence). The CDR3 is made up of 9 amino acids.

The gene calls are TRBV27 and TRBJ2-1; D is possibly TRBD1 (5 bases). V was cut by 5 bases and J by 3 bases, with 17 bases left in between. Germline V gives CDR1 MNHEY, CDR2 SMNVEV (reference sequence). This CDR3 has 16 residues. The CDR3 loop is CASSPLGGRVYNEQFF. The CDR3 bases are TGTGCCAGCAGTCCTTTGGGTGGCAGGGTCTACAATGAGCAGTTCTTC.

The CDR3 sequence: CASSPIRSYNEQFF. The CDR3 nucleotides read TGTGCCAGCTCCCCTATCCGGTCCTACAATGAGCAGTTCTTC. The chain recombines TRBV18 with TRBJ2-1, with D hard to call. V was clipped by 6 bases and J by 1 base, with 10 bases between them. This CDR3 spans 14 amino acids. CDR1 and CDR2 from the germline V gene are KGHSH and LQKENI.

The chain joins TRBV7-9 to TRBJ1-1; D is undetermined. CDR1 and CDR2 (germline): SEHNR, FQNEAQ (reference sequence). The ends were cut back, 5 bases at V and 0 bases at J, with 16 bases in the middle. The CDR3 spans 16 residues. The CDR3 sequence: CASSPAGVGMNTEAFF. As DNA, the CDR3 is TGTGCCAGCAGCCCCGCCGGCGTGGGCATGAACACTGAAGCTTTCTTT.

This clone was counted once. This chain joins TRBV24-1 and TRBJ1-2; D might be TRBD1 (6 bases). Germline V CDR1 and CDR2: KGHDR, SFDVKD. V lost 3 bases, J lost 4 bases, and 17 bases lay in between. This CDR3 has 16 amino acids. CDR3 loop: CATSDPRNREGYGYTF. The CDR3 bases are TGTGCCACCAGTGATCCAAGGAACAGGGAGGGCTATGGCTACACCTTC.

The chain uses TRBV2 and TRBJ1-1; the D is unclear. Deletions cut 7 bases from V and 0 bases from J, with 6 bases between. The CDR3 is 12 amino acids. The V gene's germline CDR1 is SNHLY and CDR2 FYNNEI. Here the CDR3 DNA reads TGTGCCAGCACGGAGCTGAACACTGAAGCTTTCTTT. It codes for CASTELNTEAFF.

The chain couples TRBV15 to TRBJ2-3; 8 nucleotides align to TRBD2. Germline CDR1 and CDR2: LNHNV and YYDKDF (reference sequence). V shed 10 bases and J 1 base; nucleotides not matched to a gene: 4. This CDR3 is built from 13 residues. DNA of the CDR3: TGTGCCATCAAAGCGGGGGGCACAGATACGCAGTATTTT. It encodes CAIKAGGTDTQYF. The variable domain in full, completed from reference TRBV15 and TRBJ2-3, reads DAMVIQNPRYQVTQFGKPVTLSCSQTLNHNVMYWYQQKSSQAPKLLFHYYDKDFNNEADTPDNFQSRRPNTSFCFLDIRSPGLGDTAMYLCAIKAGGTDTQYFGPGTRLTVL.

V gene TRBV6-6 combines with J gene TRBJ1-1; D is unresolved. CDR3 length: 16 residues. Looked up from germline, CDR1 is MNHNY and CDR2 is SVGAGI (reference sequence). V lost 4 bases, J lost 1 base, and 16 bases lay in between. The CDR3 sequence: CASSLPDIPRNTEAFF. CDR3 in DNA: TGTGCCAGCAGTTTACCCGACATTCCCCGGAACACTGAAGCTTTCTTT.

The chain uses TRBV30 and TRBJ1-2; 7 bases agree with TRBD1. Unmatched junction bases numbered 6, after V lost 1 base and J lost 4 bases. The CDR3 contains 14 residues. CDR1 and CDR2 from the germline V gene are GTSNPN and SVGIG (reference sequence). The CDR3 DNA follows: TGTGCCTGGAGTGGGGACAGTCTCGTCTATGGCTACACCTTC. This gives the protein CAWSGDSLVYGYTF.

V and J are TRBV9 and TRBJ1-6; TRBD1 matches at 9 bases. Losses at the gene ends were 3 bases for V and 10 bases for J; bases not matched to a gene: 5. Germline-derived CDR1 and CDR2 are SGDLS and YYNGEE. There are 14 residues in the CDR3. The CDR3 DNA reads TGTGCCAGCAGCGCAGAGACAGGGGGGTCACCCCTCCACTTT. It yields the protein CASSAETGGSPLHF.

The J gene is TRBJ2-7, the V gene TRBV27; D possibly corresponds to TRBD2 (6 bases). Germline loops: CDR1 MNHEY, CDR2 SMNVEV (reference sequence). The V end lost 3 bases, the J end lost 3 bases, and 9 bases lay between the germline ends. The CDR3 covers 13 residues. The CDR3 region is CASSFGEDYEQYF. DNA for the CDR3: TGTGCCAGCAGTTTCGGGGAGGACTACGAGCAGTACTTC.

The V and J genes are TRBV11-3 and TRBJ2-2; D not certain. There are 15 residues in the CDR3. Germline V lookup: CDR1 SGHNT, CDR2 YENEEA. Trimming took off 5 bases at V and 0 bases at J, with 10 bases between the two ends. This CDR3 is CASSTRFANTGELFF. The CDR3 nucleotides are TGTGCCAGCAGCACCCGGTTCGCGAACACCGGGGAGCTGTTTTTT.

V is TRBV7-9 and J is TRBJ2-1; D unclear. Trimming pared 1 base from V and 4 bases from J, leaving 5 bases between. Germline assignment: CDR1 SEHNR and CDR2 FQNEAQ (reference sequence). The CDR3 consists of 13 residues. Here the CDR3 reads CASSLGLYNEQFF. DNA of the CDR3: TGTGCCAGCAGCTTAGGCCTATACAATGAGCAGTTCTTC.